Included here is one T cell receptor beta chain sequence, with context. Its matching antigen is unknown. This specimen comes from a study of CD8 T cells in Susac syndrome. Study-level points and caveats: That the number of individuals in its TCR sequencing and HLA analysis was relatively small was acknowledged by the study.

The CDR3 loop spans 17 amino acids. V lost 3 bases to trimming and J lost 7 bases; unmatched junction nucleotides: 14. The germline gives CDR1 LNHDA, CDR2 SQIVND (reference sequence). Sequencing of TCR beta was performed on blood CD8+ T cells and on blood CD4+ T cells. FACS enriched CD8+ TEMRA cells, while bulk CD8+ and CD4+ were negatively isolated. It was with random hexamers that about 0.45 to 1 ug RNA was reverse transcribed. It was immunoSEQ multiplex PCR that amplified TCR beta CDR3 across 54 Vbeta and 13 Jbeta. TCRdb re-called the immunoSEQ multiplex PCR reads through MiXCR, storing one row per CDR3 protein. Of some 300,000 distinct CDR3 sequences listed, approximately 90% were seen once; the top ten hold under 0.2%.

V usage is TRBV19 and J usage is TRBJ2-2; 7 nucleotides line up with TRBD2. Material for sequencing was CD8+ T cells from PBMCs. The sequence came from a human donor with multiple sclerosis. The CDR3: CASSMKAGEGRNGELFF. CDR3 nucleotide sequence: TGTGCCAGTAGTATGAAGGCTGGGGAGGGCCGTAACGGGGAGCTGTTTTTT.